The 22 T cell receptor beta chains below were found in one sample sequenced in a study of a mutant IDH1 vaccine in newly diagnosed glioma. The time point is: baseline, week 1 (first vaccination visit). The treatment denotes: pre-vaccination baseline after standard-of-care therapy. Using immunoSEQ multiplex PCR, the repertoire was profiled, and TCRdb retains in-frame clones only, with some absent. In the table there are fewer than 100,000 clones, 70% to 90% of which are singletons. The sample here was PBMCs, taken from a glioma patient treated with radiotherapy, temozolomide or both. Source of these receptors: a woman aged 50 to 60 with glioma.

The genes are TRBV6-1 and TRBJ1-1; TRBD1 matches at 7 bases. Germline CDR1 MNHNS, CDR2 SASEGT. The J segment lost 1 base and the V segment lost 6 bases, leaving 2 bases of the junction unmatched. The CDR3 is 13 residues long. CDR3 sequence reads: CASRGQENTEAFF. The CDR3 DNA reads as TGTGCCAGCAGAGGACAGGAGAACACTGAAGCTTTCTTT.

This clone came up once. The J gene is TRBJ2-7, the V gene TRBV10-3, with TRBD1 as a possible D gene (8 bases). The V gene lost 11 bases and the J gene lost 1 base, with 18 bases spanning the gap. This CDR3 is 14 amino acids long. The germline gives CDR1 ENHRY, CDR2 SYGVKD. The CDR3 here is CASTGGGLSYEQYF. The CDR3 bases are TGTGCCTCAACAGGGGGAGGGCTATCCTACGAGCAGTACTTC.

The chain joins TRBV28 to TRBJ2-7; D ambiguous. Trimming took off 3 bases at V and 0 bases at J, with 9 bases between the two ends. In germline, CDR1 is MDHEN, CDR2 SYDVKM. The CDR3 length is 14 residues. In DNA form, the CDR3 reads TGTGCCAGCAGTTTCCCGGGCTTCTCCTACGAGCAGTACTTC. Its translation is CASSFPGFSYEQYF.

The rearrangement uses TRBV2 and TRBJ2-1, with TRBD1 identical over 10 bases. The CDR3 is 15 amino acids. V was pared by 2 bases and J by 6 bases, with 4 bases of the junction left unmatched. Germline-derived CDR1 and CDR2 are SNHLY and FYNNEI. The CDR3 sequence is CASSEKGQGINEQFF. The CDR3 nucleotides are TGTGCCAGCAGTGAAAAGGGACAGGGGATCAATGAGCAGTTCTTC.

V usage is TRBV7-9 and J usage is TRBJ1-2; no clear D. Per germline, CDR1 SEHNR and CDR2 FQNEAQ (reference sequence). V was trimmed by 1 base and J by 0 bases, leaving 12 bases between them. The CDR3 runs to 16 residues. As DNA, the CDR3 is TGTGCCAGCAGCTTAGAAGAAAGAGTAGCTAACTATGGCTACACCTTC. It translates to CASSLEERVANYGYTF.

Regarding this clone: At one of its ends the junction is not consistent with the germline gene, which may arise from a read error. The chain joins TRBV6-4 to TRBJ2-1, with 8 bases fitting TRBD2. Germline loops: CDR1 MRHNA, CDR2 SNTAGT. The CDR3 covers 15 residues. This CDR3 is CASSDSGSSSNEQFF. Written as DNA, the CDR3 is TGTGCCAGCAGTGACAGCGGGAGTTCCTCCAATGAGCAGTTCTTC.

The chain couples TRBV2 to TRBJ2-3, with 15 bases fitting TRBD2. The germline gives CDR1 SNHLY, CDR2 FYNNEI. CDR3 size: 16 residues. V trimming: 5 bases; J trimming: 4 bases; junction bases outside the gene matches: 4. The chain's CDR3 is CASSRTSGRAPDTQYF. In DNA, the CDR3 is TGTGCCAGCAGTAGGACTAGCGGGAGGGCCCCAGATACGCAGTATTTT.

The genes are TRBV5-1 and TRBJ2-7; D gene uncertain. This CDR3 is built from 11 residues. The V gene's germline CDR1 is SGHRS and CDR2 YFSETQ. V was cut by 3 bases and J by 2 bases, with 3 bases left in between. The CDR3 DNA sequence: TGCGCCAGCAGCTCTGCCTACGAGCAGTACTTC. This translates into CASSSAYEQYF. The complete variable domain, with remaining parts taken from reference TRBV5-1 and TRBJ2-7, reads KAGVTQTPRYLIKTRGQQVTLSCSPISGHRSVSWYQQTPGQGLQFLFEYFSETQRNKGNFPGRFSGRQFSNSRSEMNVSTLELGDSALYLCASSSAYEQYFGPGTRLTVT.

The chain is built from TRBV30 and TRBJ2-2, with 9 bases matching TRBD2. The J segment lost 4 bases and the V segment lost 2 bases, leaving 11 bases of the junction unmatched. The CDR3 contains 17 residues. Germline CDR1 reads GTSNPN; CDR2 reads SVGIG (reference sequence). The CDR3 is CAWSSVGREGGTGELFF. The CDR3 DNA sequence: TGTGCCTGGAGTTCCGTTGGGCGGGAGGGGGGCACCGGGGAGCTGTTTTTT. Supplemented by reference TRBV30 and TRBJ2-2, the full variable domain reads SQTIHQWPATLVQPVGSPLSLECTVEGTSNPNLYWYRQAAGRGLQLLFYSVGIGQISSEVPQNLSASRPQDRQFILSSKKLLLSDSGFYLCAWSSVGREGGTGELFFGEGSRLTVL.

V gene TRBV7-2 combines with J gene TRBJ2-1; 8 nucleotides match TRBD2. The germline gives CDR1 SGHTA, CDR2 FQGNSA. V gave up 5 bases and J gave up 5 bases; unmatched junction bases: 11. This CDR3 has 16 residues. CDR3 sequence (DNA): TGTGCCAGCAGCCGCCCGGTAGCGGGAAAGCACAATGAGCAGTTCTTC. It codes for CASSRPVAGKHNEQFF.

This chain joins TRBV10-3 and TRBJ2-2; possible D gene TRBD1, 5 bases. The CDR3 spans 15 residues. V lost 0 bases to trimming and J lost 2 bases, with 7 bases between them. The germline V gene has CDR1 ENHRY and CDR2 SYGVKD. The CDR3 region has the DNA TGTGCCATCAGTGAGTCGACAGTTAACACCGGGGAGCTGTTTTTT. Its translation is CAISESTVNTGELFF.

This rearrangement joins TRBV18 to TRBJ2-7, with 7 bases that match TRBD1. The CDR3 has 16 residues. Looked up from germline, CDR1 is KGHSH and CDR2 is LQKENI. V trimming: 4 bases; J trimming: 4 bases; junction bases outside the gene matches: 13. CDR3 nucleotide sequence: TGTGCCAGCTCACTCTTTGAACAGGGGATTGAGTACGAGCAGTACTTC. It translates to CASSLFEQGIEYEQYF.

In DNA form, the CDR3 reads TGTGCCAGCAGCACGGACAGGGGAGAGACCCAGTACTTC. Translated, it gives CASSTDRGETQYF. The V and J genes are TRBV5-5 and TRBJ2-5, with 9 bases fitting TRBD1. The germline gives CDR1 SGHKS, CDR2 YYEKEE (reference sequence). The length of the CDR3 is 13 residues. Trimming cost V 4 bases and J 4 bases; bases outside gene matches: 2. Supplemented by reference TRBV5-5 and TRBJ2-5, the full variable domain reads DAGVTQSPTHLIKTRGQQVTLRCSPISGHKSVSWYQQVLGQGPQFIFQYYEKEERGRGNFPDRFSARQFPNYSSELNVNALLLGDSALYLCASSTDRGETQYFGPGTRLLVL.

J is TRBJ2-7 and V is TRBV14; D is unclear. The CDR3 has 12 residues. V dropped 0 bases and J dropped 9 bases, with 9 bases sitting between them. Germline-derived CDR1 and CDR2 are SGHDN and FVKESK. As DNA, the CDR3 is TGTGCCAGCAGCCAAGAAGGGCTCGGGCAGTACTTC. It translates to CASSQEGLGQYF.

The J gene is TRBJ2-1, the V gene TRBV7-3, with TRBD2 identical over 7 bases. CDR3 length equals 14 residues. V lost 5 bases to trimming and J lost 6 bases; unmatched junction nucleotides: 7. The germline CDR1 and CDR2 sequences are SGHTA and FQGTGA. The DNA of the CDR3 is TGTGCCAGCAGCCCAAGACTAGCAGCCAATGAGCAGTTCTTC. The encoded protein is CASSPRLAANEQFF.

The chain links TRBV7-6 to TRBJ2-2; D gene ambiguous. The V end lost 1 base, the J end lost 2 bases, and 8 bases lay between the germline ends. The CDR3 extends over 15 amino acids. Germline V CDR1 and CDR2: SGHVS, FNYEAQ. The DNA for the CDR3 is TGTGCCAGCAGCTTAGGGTATGATAACACCGGGGAGCTGTTTTTT. This codes for CASSLGYDNTGELFF.

The chain has TRBV25-1 and TRBJ2-3, with D maybe TRBD2 (6 bases). Trimming took off 5 bases at V and 5 bases at J, with 11 bases between the two ends. Per germline, CDR1 MGHDK and CDR2 SYGVNS. The CDR3 extends over 13 amino acids. The CDR3 loop reads CASSPTSLDTQYF. The CDR3, as DNA: TGTGCCAGCAGTCCGACTAGTCTAGATACGCAGTATTTT.

The chain has TRBV18 and TRBJ2-7; D not certain. Germline lookup yields CDR1 KGHSH and CDR2 LQKENI. The CDR3 consists of 12 residues. V lost 3 bases and J 6 bases, leaving 9 bases between the germline ends. CDR3 protein: CASSPNRVEQYF. Here the CDR3 DNA reads TGTGCCAGCTCACCCAACCGGGTCGAGCAGTACTTC.

In this sample, this clone turned up once. J is TRBJ2-5 and V is TRBV7-9; 7 bases are a match to TRBD1. CDR3 length: 15 residues. The germline gives CDR1 SEHNR, CDR2 FQNEAQ (reference sequence). J lost 1 base, V lost 3 bases, and 5 bases had no gene match. The CDR3 sequence: CASSFGTAIQETQYF. The CDR3 DNA is TGTGCCAGCAGCTTCGGGACAGCCATCCAAGAGACCCAGTACTTC.

The chain recombines TRBV28 with TRBJ2-4, with 8 bases fitting TRBD2. Germline CDR1 is MDHEN and CDR2 is SYDVKM. The CDR3 sequence is 12 residues long. CDR3 bases: TGTGCTAGAGCGGGAGAAAGAGACATTCAGTACTTC. Translated: CARAGERDIQYF. Drawing the rest from reference TRBV28 and TRBJ2-4, the complete variable domain is DVKVTQSSRYLVKRTGEKVFLECVQDMDHENMFWYRQDPGLGLRLIYFSYDVKMKEKGDIPEGYSVSREKKERFSLILESASTNQTSMYLCARAGERDIQYFGAGTRLSVL.

The V and J genes are TRBV7-9 and TRBJ2-3; the match to TRBD1 covers 7 bases. CDR3 length: 15 residues. CDR1 is SEHNR, CDR2 FQNEAQ, per germline (reference sequence). Losses at the gene ends were 8 bases for V and 2 bases for J; bases not matched to a gene: 10. The CDR3 DNA sequence: TGTGCCAGCTCCCCTTCCGGGACAGTCACAGATACGCAGTATTTT. As protein: CASSPSGTVTDTQYF.

The CDR3 DNA is TGTGCCAGCAGTTACGGGGGTCCCTCCTACAATGAGCAGTTCTTC. Translating gives CASSYGGPSYNEQFF. This chain uses TRBV6-6 with TRBJ2-1, with D possibly being TRBD1 or TRBD2 (5 bases each). The V end was cut by 2 bases, the J end by 0 bases, with 8 bases between. CDR3 length: 15 residues. From germline, CDR1 is MNHNY and CDR2 SVGAGI (reference sequence).